The next 23 T cell receptor beta chains were all read from a single sample in a study of blood T cell repertoires in COVID-19. Clones were sequenced by immunoSEQ multiplex PCR, and TCRdb holds only the in-frame ones, with some missing. The sample contains under 200,000 clones, around 84% of which appear only once. Sequencing was performed on PBMCs or T cells enriched from blood (not recorded which). Receptor source: a man in his fifties who had recovered from COVID-19.

The chain is built from TRBV6-5 and TRBJ1-2; 10 nucleotides agree with TRBD1. CDR1 is MNHEY, CDR2 SVGAGI, per germline. The CDR3 has 15 residues. Germline trimming cut 2 bases from V and 4 bases from J; bases unmatched to any gene: 4. CDR3 DNA: TGTGCCAGCAGTTACGGGACAGGGGCGACCTATGGCTACACCTTC. Its translation is CASSYGTGATYGYTF.

V is TRBV5-1 and J is TRBJ1-1; 8 positions match TRBD1. Germline V gene data show CDR1 as SGHRS and CDR2 as YFSETQ. This CDR3 is built from 18 residues. V shed 3 bases and J 0 bases; nucleotides not matched to a gene: 13. CDR3 DNA sequence: TGCGCCAGCAGCTCAGGACAGGGATCACATCGCATGAACACTGAAGCTTTCTTT. Translating it yields CASSSGQGSHRMNTEAFF.

The gene calls are TRBV3-1 (or the pseudogene TRBV3-2) and TRBJ2-7; perhaps TRBD1 as D (6 bases). Germline assignment: CDR1 LGHDT and CDR2 YNNKEL (reference sequence). V was cut by 4 bases and J by 0 bases, with 16 bases left in between. The CDR3 has 16 amino acids. The CDR3 nucleotides read TGTGCCAGCAGCCCGGCCGGGACACGAAGCTCCTACGAGCAGTACTTC. This gives the protein CASSPAGTRSSYEQYF.

The chain carries TRBV3-1 (or the pseudogene TRBV3-2) and TRBJ2-1; 8 nucleotides align to TRBD1. The CDR3 covers 22 residues. CDR1 is LGHDT, CDR2 YNNKEL, per germline (reference sequence). Trimming at V came to 1 base and at J to 3 bases, leaving 23 bases not matched to a gene. The CDR3 DNA reads as TGTGCCAGCAGCCAAGTTATAGGGGGACAGGCGAGAGTGGGTGGACACTACAATGAGCAGTTCTTC. Encoded protein: CASSQVIGGQARVGGHYNEQFF.

This clone was detected only a few times. Other DNA sequences from this sample encode an identical CDR3 as well. The rearrangement links TRBV9 to TRBJ2-2; the D is unclear. CDR3 length equals 14 residues. Trimming stripped 0 bases from V and 1 base from J, with 4 bases between. In germline, CDR1 is SGDLS, CDR2 YYNGEE. CDR3 sequence: CASSVGLNTGELFF. In DNA, the CDR3 is TGTGCCAGCAGCGTAGGGCTGAACACCGGGGAGCTGTTTTTT.

This chain links TRBV7-9 with TRBJ1-5; weak D call: TRBD1 (5 bases). CDR1 is SEHNR and CDR2 is FQNEAQ in the germline V gene (reference sequence). V dropped 1 base and J dropped 3 bases, with 13 bases sitting between them. This CDR3 comprises 16 residues. This CDR3 is CASSLGGATINQPQHF. The CDR3 region has the DNA TGTGCCAGCAGCTTAGGCGGGGCAACCATCAATCAGCCCCAGCATTTT.

The CDR3 nucleotides are TGTGCCAGCAGCTTAACAGGGGTAGGCTACACCTTC. Protein sequence: CASSLTGVGYTF. The chain employs TRBV7-9 and TRBJ1-2; TRBD1 matches at 7 bases. This CDR3 has 12 residues. J lost 8 bases, V lost 2 bases, and 2 bases had no gene match. From germline, CDR1 is SEHNR and CDR2 FQNEAQ (reference sequence). Variable domain in full (rest from reference TRBV7-9 and TRBJ1-2): DTGVSQNPRHKITKRGQNVTFRCDPISEHNRLYWYRQTLGQGPEFLTYFQNEAQLEKSRLLSDRFSAERPKGSFSTLEIQRTEQGDSAMYLCASSLTGVGYTFGSGTRLTVV.

V usage is TRBV9 and J usage is TRBJ1-2, with D unclear. Germline V gene data show CDR1 as SGDLS and CDR2 as YYNGEE. The CDR3 consists of 13 residues. V gave up 4 bases and J gave up 2 bases, with 9 bases separating them. CDR3 nucleotide sequence: TGTGCCAGCAGCCCCCCCTCCAACTATGGCTACACCTTC. This translates into CASSPPSNYGYTF.

The chain uses TRBV27 and TRBJ2-1, with a possible D match to TRBD1 (7 bases). Germline V gene data show CDR1 as MNHEY and CDR2 as SMNVEV (reference sequence). With 2 bases removed from V and 5 bases from J, the gap between germline ends came to 22 bases. The CDR3 loop spans 18 amino acids. The CDR3 loop is CASSLRGPLTGGHNEQFF. The CDR3 DNA reads TGTGCCAGCAGTTTAAGGGGGCCTTTGACAGGAGGGCACAATGAGCAGTTCTTC.

The chain couples TRBV27 to TRBJ1-1, with D possibly matching TRBD1 (5 bases). V lost 5 bases and J lost 0, with 10 bases in between. Germline CDR1 MNHEY, CDR2 SMNVEV (reference sequence). The CDR3 has 14 residues. The CDR3 spells CASSPLDMNTEAFF. The CDR3 DNA is TGTGCCAGCAGTCCACTGGACATGAACACTGAAGCTTTCTTT.

J is TRBJ1-6 and V is TRBV2; D gene unclear. Germline V gene lookup returns CDR1 SNHLY and CDR2 FYNNEI. V was cut by 3 bases and J by 6 bases, with 12 bases left in between. The CDR3 is 15 residues long. The CDR3 bases are TGTGCCAGCAGTGAGGGAGGGTTCAGTAATTCACCCCTCCACTTT. It codes for CASSEGGFSNSPLHF.

This chain connects TRBV10-3 to TRBJ1-5; D is undetermined. The CDR3 consists of 14 residues. Germline assignment: CDR1 ENHRY and CDR2 SYGVKD. Trimming cost V 3 bases and J 0 bases, with 6 bases left between them. The CDR3 loop reads CAISEEHSNQPQHF. CDR3 nucleotides: TGTGCCATCAGTGAAGAGCATAGCAATCAGCCCCAGCATTTT.

V usage is TRBV5-1 and J usage is TRBJ2-3, with 10 bases fitting TRBD2. CDR1 is SGHRS and CDR2 is YFSETQ in the germline V gene. The CDR3 loop spans 16 amino acids. V lost 0 bases to trimming and J lost 1 base; unmatched junction nucleotides: 2. CDR3 loop: CASSLVAGGGTDTQYF. The CDR3 region has the DNA TGCGCCAGCAGCTTGGTAGCGGGGGGCGGCACAGATACGCAGTATTTT.

The V gene is TRBV6-5, the J gene TRBJ2-5; D might be TRBD2 (5 bases). Trimming removed 7 bases from V and 7 bases from J, with 10 bases in between. Germline loops: CDR1 MNHEY, CDR2 SVGAGI. There are 11 residues in the CDR3. In nucleotides, the CDR3 is TGTGCCAGCACCTACCGGGGGACCCAGTACTTC. Protein sequence: CASTYRGTQYF.

This chain joins TRBV18 and TRBJ2-2; D remains ambiguous. The CDR3 length is 15 residues. Germline CDR1 and CDR2: KGHSH and LQKENI. With 2 bases removed from V and 0 bases from J, the gap between germline ends came to 7 bases. The CDR3 protein is CASSPLRTNTGELFF. The CDR3 DNA reads as TGTGCCAGCTCACCATTGCGGACGAACACCGGGGAGCTGTTTTTT.

This clone was detected once. The rearrangement joins TRBV27 to TRBJ1-5, with D maybe TRBD1 (6 bases). Germline CDR1 reads MNHEY; CDR2 reads SMNVEV (reference sequence). The CDR3 extends over 14 amino acids. Trimming took 6 bases from V and 0 from J, leaving 9 bases between them. The CDR3 sequence is CASSGQFSNQPQHF. CDR3 nucleotide sequence: TGTGCCAGCAGCGGACAGTTTAGCAATCAGCCCCAGCATTTT.

The CDR3 is CASSQGEGADTEAFF. Here the CDR3 DNA reads TGTGCCAGCAGCCAAGGTGAAGGGGCGGACACTGAAGCTTTCTTT. The chain links TRBV14 to TRBJ1-1, with D possibly matching TRBD1 (5 bases). CDR3 length equals 15 residues. The germline V gene encodes CDR1 SGHDN and CDR2 FVKESK. Between the trimmed V and J ends, which lost 1 base and 3 bases, there was a span of 12 bases.

This clone was detected only once. The rearrangement uses TRBV7-9 and TRBJ2-7, with 8 bases matching TRBD1. The trim removed 2 bases at V and 6 bases at J, leaving 6 bases unmatched. The CDR3 contains 14 residues. From germline, CDR1 is SEHNR and CDR2 FQNEAQ (reference sequence). CDR3 DNA: TGTGCCAGCAGCTTACACGGACAGGGTGGCGAGCAGTACTTC. This encodes CASSLHGQGGEQYF.

The chain employs TRBV6-1 and TRBJ1-2; tentative D call: TRBD1 (5 bases). This CDR3 has 14 residues. Trimming pared 3 bases from V and 6 bases from J, leaving 14 bases between. The germline CDR1 and CDR2 sequences are MNHNS and SASEGT. The DNA of the CDR3 is TGTGCCAGCAGTGAGTTTGGGGGAGGTAATGGCTACACCTTC. Protein: CASSEFGGGNGYTF.

This clone occurred a few times. V gene TRBV19 combines with J gene TRBJ1-5; D is unresolved. The V and J ends lost 7 bases and 3 bases respectively, with 10 bases between them. The CDR3 is 13 residues long. Germline loops: CDR1 LNHDA, CDR2 SQIVND (reference sequence). The CDR3: CASTTHTNQPQHF. CDR3 nucleotides: TGTGCCAGTACCACACACACCAATCAGCCCCAGCATTTT.

This clone was seen a handful of times. The chain has TRBV7-2 and TRBJ2-1; 8 nucleotides align to TRBD2. Trimming took 5 bases from V and 7 from J; bases not matched to a gene: 4. Germline assignment: CDR1 SGHTA and CDR2 FQGNSA. There are 13 residues in the CDR3. CDR3 protein: CASSRLATNEQFF. The CDR3 nucleotides are TGTGCCAGCAGCCGACTAGCGACGAATGAGCAGTTCTTC.

The chain joins TRBV2 to TRBJ1-5; TRBD1 is a possible D gene (5 bases). With 6 bases removed from V and 4 bases from J, the gap between germline ends came to 13 bases. The V gene's germline CDR1 is SNHLY and CDR2 FYNNEI. The CDR3 runs to 14 residues. Here the CDR3 reads CASSVRGGNQPQHF. In DNA, the CDR3 is TGTGCCAGCAGCGTAAGGGGTGGGAATCAGCCCCAGCATTTT.

V is TRBV6-5 and J is TRBJ2-2; 12 bases fit TRBD1. Per germline, CDR1 MNHEY and CDR2 SVGAGI. This CDR3 contains 15 residues. The V segment lost 6 bases and the J segment 6 bases; nucleotides outside the gene matches: 5. The CDR3 sequence is CASSPGQGAAGELFF. In DNA form, the CDR3 reads TGTGCCAGCAGCCCGGGACAGGGGGCGGCCGGGGAGCTGTTTTTT.